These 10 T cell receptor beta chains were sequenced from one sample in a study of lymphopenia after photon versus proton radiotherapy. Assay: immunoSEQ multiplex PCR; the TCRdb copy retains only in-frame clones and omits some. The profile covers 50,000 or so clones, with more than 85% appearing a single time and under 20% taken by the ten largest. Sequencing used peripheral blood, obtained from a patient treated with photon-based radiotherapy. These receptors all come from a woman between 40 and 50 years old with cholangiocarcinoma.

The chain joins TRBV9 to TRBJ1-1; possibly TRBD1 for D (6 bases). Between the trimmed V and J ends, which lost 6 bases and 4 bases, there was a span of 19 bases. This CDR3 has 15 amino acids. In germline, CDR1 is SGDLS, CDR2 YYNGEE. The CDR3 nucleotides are TGTGCCAGCACCCGAAGCGGGGGGGCAGGCACTGAAGCTTTCTTT. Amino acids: CASTRSGGAGTEAFF.

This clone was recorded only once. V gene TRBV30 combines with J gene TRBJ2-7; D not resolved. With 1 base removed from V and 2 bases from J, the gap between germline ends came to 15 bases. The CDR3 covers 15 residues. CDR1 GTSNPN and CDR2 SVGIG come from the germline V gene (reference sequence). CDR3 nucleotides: TGTGCCTGGAGTGGAGGTCCGGACCTCACCTACGAGCAGTACTTC. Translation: CAWSGGPDLTYEQYF.

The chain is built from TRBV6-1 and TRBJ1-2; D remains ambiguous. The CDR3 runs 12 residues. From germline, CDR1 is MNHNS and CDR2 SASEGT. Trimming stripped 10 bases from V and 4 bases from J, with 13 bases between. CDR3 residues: CAIPAAVYGYTF. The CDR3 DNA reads TGTGCCATCCCGGCGGCAGTCTATGGCTACACCTTC.

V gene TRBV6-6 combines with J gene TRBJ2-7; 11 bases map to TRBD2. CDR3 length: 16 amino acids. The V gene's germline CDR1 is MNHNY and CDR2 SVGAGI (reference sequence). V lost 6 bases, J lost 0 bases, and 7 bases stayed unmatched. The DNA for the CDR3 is TGTGCCAGCAGCGAACTAGCGGGGGACTCCTCCTACGAGCAGTACTTC. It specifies CASSELAGDSSYEQYF.

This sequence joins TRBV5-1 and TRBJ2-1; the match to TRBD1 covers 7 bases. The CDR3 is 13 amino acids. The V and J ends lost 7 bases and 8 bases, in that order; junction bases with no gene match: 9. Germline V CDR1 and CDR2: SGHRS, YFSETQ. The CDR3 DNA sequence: TGCGCCAGCCGTCCGGGACAGTTCCATGAGCAGTTCTTC. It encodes CASRPGQFHEQFF.

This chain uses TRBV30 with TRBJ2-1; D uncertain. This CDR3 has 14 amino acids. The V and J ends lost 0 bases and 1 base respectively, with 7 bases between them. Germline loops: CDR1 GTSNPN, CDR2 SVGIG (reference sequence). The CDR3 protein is CAWSVRVSYNEQFF. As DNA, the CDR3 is TGTGCCTGGAGTGTACGGGTGTCCTACAATGAGCAGTTCTTC.

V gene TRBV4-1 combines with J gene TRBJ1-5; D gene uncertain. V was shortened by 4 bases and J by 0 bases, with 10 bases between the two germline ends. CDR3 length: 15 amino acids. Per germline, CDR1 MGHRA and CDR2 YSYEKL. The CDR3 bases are TGCGCCAGCAGCCGAACAGTAGATAGCAATCAGCCCCAGCATTTT. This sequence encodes CASSRTVDSNQPQHF.

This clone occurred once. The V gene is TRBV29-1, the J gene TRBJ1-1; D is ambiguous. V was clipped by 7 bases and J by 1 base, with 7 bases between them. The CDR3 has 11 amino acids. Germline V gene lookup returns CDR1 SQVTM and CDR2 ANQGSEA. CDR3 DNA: TGCAGCGGGAGGAAGAACACTGAAGCTTTCTTT. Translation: CSGRKNTEAFF.

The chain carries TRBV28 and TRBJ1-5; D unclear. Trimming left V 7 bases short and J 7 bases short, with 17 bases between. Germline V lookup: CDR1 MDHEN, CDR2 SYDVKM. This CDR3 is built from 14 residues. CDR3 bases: TGTGCCAGCATCCCCGGAGGGTTAGGGCAGCCCCAGCATTTT. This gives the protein CASIPGGLGQPQHF.

DNA of the CDR3: TGTGCCAGCAGCTCTGCTGGGGGTGGGTATGAGCAGTTCTTC. This gives the protein CASSSAGGGYEQFF. The V gene is TRBV7-3, the J gene TRBJ2-1, with D possibly called TRBD1 or TRBD2 (5 bases each). CDR1 SGHTA and CDR2 FQGTGA come from the germline V gene. The length of the CDR3 is 14 residues. V lost 4 bases and J lost 8, with 15 bases in between.